What follows describes a single T cell receptor beta chain. As yet, its antigen is unknown. The data were obtained in a study of long-term antiretroviral therapy in people with HIV. Study background: When the earliest samples were collected, ART was typically delayed until CD4 counts fell. Study conclusions and caveats: The data indicate that diversity increased after ART but remained below transplant donor controls.

The germline gives CDR1 SGHKS, CDR2 YYEKEE (reference sequence). The CDR3 has 15 residues. V was clipped by 4 bases and J by 4 bases, with 17 bases between them. The immunoSEQ assay was v3.0, run at survey level. Using immunoSEQ multiplex PCR, the repertoire was profiled, and TCRdb retains in-frame clones only, with some absent. The top ten clones hold around a tenth of a sample with about 30,000 clones, roughly 93% of them seen once. The source material was unsorted PBMCs, sampled 6.2 years after starting antiretroviral therapy. This receptor was taken from a man aged 40-49 years with HIV. This chain links TRBV5-5 with TRBJ1-2; D not resolved. The CDR3 region is CASSRDYRYFYGYTF. The DNA of the CDR3 is TGTGCCAGCAGCCGAGATTACAGATATTTCTATGGCTACACCTTC.